These T cell receptor beta chains were read from a single sample in a study of metastatic and nonmetastatic thyroid tumors. TCRdb reanalyzed the PCR reads via MiXCR. In the table there are roughly 33,000 clones, over 15% of which are singletons. The sample consisted of blood. These receptors came from a male donor with papillary thyroid cancer or a benign thyroid nodule (not recorded which). Some clones in this sample may be carry-over from other donors' samples. The CDR3 runs from the conserved cysteine through the conserved F or W. The order of the fields is clone size, V gene, D gene, J gene, CDR3 DNA, CDR3 protein. A D gene is named only where the DNA matches it firmly. Where a row states a size, it is once, few, many or the class of an expanded clone; other rows omit it.

few,TRBV16,-,TRBJ2-2,TGTGCCAGCAGTTCAGACAGGAGCACCGGGGAGCTGTTTTTT,CASSSDRSTGELFF
-,TRBV30,-,TRBJ2-7,TGTGCCTACTTGGGGGCCTCCTACGAGCAGTACTTC,CAYLGASYEQYF
-,TRBV11-2,-,TRBJ2-7,TGTGCCAGCAGCCCCCGGGTAGGGCCCTTCTCCTACGAGCAGTACTTC,CASSPRVGPFSYEQYF
many,TRBV24-1,TRBD1,TRBJ1-1,TGTGCCACCAGTGATTTCCGACCAACAACTTTGACAGGGGGCAGGACTGAAGCTTTCTTT,CATSDFRPTTLTGGRTEAFF
many,TRBV18,TRBD2,TRBJ2-7,TGTGCCAGCTCACCCCTACTAGCGGGGTCCTCCTACGAGCAGTACTTC,CASSPLLAGSSYEQYF
-,TRBV11-3,-,TRBJ2-3,TGTGCCAGCATCTTAGCGGTAGCCGCAGATACGCAGTATTTT,CASILAVAADTQYF
-,TRBV5-1,TRBD1,TRBJ1-1,TGCGCCAGCAGCCATTTCAGGGGGCAGGGCACTGAAGCTTTCTTT,CASSHFRGQGTEAFF
-,TRBV6-1,TRBD2,TRBJ2-1,TGTGCCAGCAGTGAATGGCGGGAGGGCCGCGATGAGCAGTTCTTC,CASSEWREGRDEQFF
many,TRBV7-2,-,TRBJ1-3,TGTGCCAGCAGCTTACACAGAAGCTCTGGAAACACCATATATTTT,CASSLHRSSGNTIYF
many,TRBV12-3/TRBV12-4,-,TRBJ1-2,TGTGCCAGCAGTTTAGCGGGGTACTCAGGCCTCCTCAAGAACTATGGCTACACCTTC,CASSLAGYSGLLKNYGYTF
many,TRBV12-3/TRBV12-4,-,TRBJ2-2,TGTGCCAGCCGCTATTTCGGGGGAATCGGGGAGCTGTTTTTT,CASRYFGGIGELFF
many,TRBV9,-,TRBJ2-3,TGTGCCAGCAGCGTAGGTCCAGGGGCTATAGGAGATACGCAGTATTTT,CASSVGPGAIGDTQYF
-,TRBV20-1,TRBD1,TRBJ1-2,TGCAGTGCTCCACGACAGGGGGAGCGGGGCTACACCTTC,CSAPRQGERGYTF
few,TRBV6-2/TRBV6-3,-,TRBJ1-6,TGTGCCAGCAGTTACCTGGGGCAGAATTCACCCCTCCACTTT,CASSYLGQNSPLHF
few,TRBV12-3/TRBV12-4,TRBD2,TRBJ2-2,TGTGCCAGCAGCCACGGGACTAGCGGCAACACCGGGGAGCTGTTTTTT,CASSHGTSGNTGELFF